Listed below are T cell receptor beta chains from one sample, sequenced in a study of cytomegalovirus exposure and HLA in healthy donors. The data were produced by immunoSEQ multiplex PCR, yet TCRdb's version contains in-frame clones alone and is incomplete. In the table there are over 250,000 clones, around 85% of which are singletons. Sequenced material: PBMCs. All receptors come from a woman aged 18 to 35 in good health and CMV-seronegative. Each CDR3 is given with its conserved first and last residue. Each record gives: clone size, D gene, V gene, J gene, CDR3 DNA, CDR3 protein. The D gene is left open where the match is weak. A row's size may be missing; if present it is once, few, many or a size class.

>-|TRBD2|TRBV5-4|TRBJ2-5
TGTGCCAGCAGCTTGGCGAGCGGGAGCGGAGAGACCCAGTACTTC
CASSLASGSGETQYF
>-|TRBD2|TRBV28|TRBJ2-3
TGTGCCAGCAGTTTAGTTGTTCCCGGGGGGGAGGGCCTCGCAGATACGCAGTATTTT
CASSLVVPGGEGLADTQYF
>once|-|TRBV5-1|TRBJ1-2
TGCGCCAGCAGCTTTCAGGGCTATGGCTACACCTTC
CASSFQGYGYTF
>once|-|TRBV6-5|TRBJ2-7
TGTGCCAGCAGTTACGGCGGGGCTAGGGCCGAGCAGTACTTC
CASSYGGARAEQYF
>few|TRBD2|TRBV11-1|TRBJ2-3
TGTGCCAGCAGCTCCTTAGCGGGAGGCACAGATACGCAGTATTTT
CASSSLAGGTDTQYF
>once|TRBD1|TRBV4-3|TRBJ2-1
TGCGCCAGCAGCCAAGGGACAGGGGGCCCCAATGAGCAGTTCTTC
CASSQGTGGPNEQFF
>-|-|TRBV6-5|TRBJ1-2
TGTGCCAGCAGTCTCGGATACGGCGGCAACTATGGCTACACCTTC
CASSLGYGGNYGYTF
>-|-|TRBV27|TRBJ2-7
TGTGCCAGCAGTTTCATCGGACTTACGAGCGGATACGAGCAGTACTTC
CASSFIGLTSGYEQYF
>-|TRBD2|TRBV6-4|TRBJ2-3
TGTGCCAGCAGTGCCCGCGGGGGGGCCACAGATACGCAGTATTTT
CASSARGGATDTQYF
>-|-|TRBV19|TRBJ1-2
TGTGCCAGTAGTATAAACCCGGGGAACTATGGCTACACCTTC
CASSINPGNYGYTF
>-|-|TRBV2|TRBJ2-1
TGTGCCAGCAGTCCCCCCGGTGAGCAGTTCTTC
CASSPPGEQFF
>-|TRBD2|TRBV27|TRBJ2-1
TGTGCCAGCATTATAGCGGGGGGGTTCTCTGAGCAGTTCTTC
CASIIAGGFSEQFF
>-|-|TRBV11-3|TRBJ2-2
TGTGCCAGCAGCTTAGCAGGGACCGGGGAGCTGTTTTTT
CASSLAGTGELFF
>-|TRBD1|TRBV5-1|TRBJ1-3
TGCGCCAGCAGCGAAGGGACAGCTAAGGACACCATATATTTT
CASSEGTAKDTIYF
>-|-|TRBV5-4|TRBJ2-7
TGTGCCAGCAGGGGCGGACTCAGCTACGAGCAGTACTTC
CASRGGLSYEQYF
>-|TRBD1|TRBV19|TRBJ2-7
TGTGCCAGTGCCGACAGGGAAGGCTCCTACGAGCAGTACTTC
CASADREGSYEQYF
>-|-|TRBV9|TRBJ2-7
TGTGCCAGCAGCGTCGGGACACAGAACGAGCAGTACTTC
CASSVGTQNEQYF
>-|TRBD1|TRBV5-1|TRBJ2-7
TGCGCCAGCAGTCTCACGACAGGGGGCTACGAGCAGTACTTC
CASSLTTGGYEQYF
>-|-|TRBV7-6|TRBJ2-7
TGTGCCAGCAGCTTATCGGGTATCCCCTACGAGCAGTACTTC
CASSLSGIPYEQYF
>-|TRBD2|TRBV10-1|TRBJ2-3
TGCGCCAGCAGTGATCCTAGCGGGAGGGCCGGGGATACGCAGTATTTT
CASSDPSGRAGDTQYF
>-|TRBD2|TRBV5-1|TRBJ2-7
TGCGCCAGCAGCCCACCGGGACTAGCGACCTACGAGCAGTACTTC
CASSPPGLATYEQYF
>-|TRBD2|TRBV6-5|TRBJ2-7
TGTGCCAGCGGGTGGAGCGGGGACTCCTACGAGCAGTACTTC
CASGWSGDSYEQYF
>once|-|TRBV6-5|TRBJ2-1
TGTGCCAGCAGTTACAGGGGCCCAGCGGGCTACAATGAGCAGTTCTTC
CASSYRGPAGYNEQFF
>-|TRBD1|TRBV30|TRBJ1-1
TGTGCCTGGAGCACCGGGACAGGGGGCACTGAAGCTTTCTTT
CAWSTGTGGTEAFF
>-|TRBD1|TRBV9|TRBJ2-3
TGTGCCAGCAGTCTACAGGGGGCACGGGCAGATACGCAGTATTTT
CASSLQGARADTQYF
>-|-|TRBV7-8|TRBJ1-1
TGTGCCAGCAGCTTATACGACAGGTTGAACACTGAAGCTTTCTTT
CASSLYDRLNTEAFF
>-|TRBD2|TRBV2|TRBJ2-7
TGTGCCAGCAGTGTGGGTAGCGGGGGATACGAGCAGTACTTC
CASSVGSGGYEQYF
>few|TRBD1|TRBV5-1|TRBJ2-7
TGCGCCAGCAGCTTAGGGACAGTCTCCTACGAGCAGTACTTC
CASSLGTVSYEQYF
>-|-|TRBV11-3|TRBJ1-1
TGTGCCAGCAGCTTAAGTGAGGATAGTGAAGCTTTCTTT
CASSLSEDSEAFF
>-|TRBD1|TRBV30|TRBJ1-3
TGTGCCTGTCCTGACAGGGAGGATTCTGGAAACACCATATATTTT
CACPDREDSGNTIYF
>-|-|TRBV6-4|TRBJ2-1
TGTGCCAGCAGTGCGGAAAGGGGGAGCTCCTACAATGAGCAGTTCTTC
CASSAERGSSYNEQFF
>-|-|TRBV21-1|TRBJ2-1
TGTGCCAGCAGCAAAGTCCCTAGCGGGAGGCATAGCTCCTACAATGAGCAGTTCTTC
CASSKVPSGRHSSYNEQFF
>-|TRBD2|TRBV7-9|TRBJ2-1
TGTGCCAGCAGCCACGGGACTAGCGGGGGACAAAATGAGCAGTTCTTC
CASSHGTSGGQNEQFF
>-|TRBD1|TRBV27|TRBJ1-4
TGTGCCAGCAGTCGACAGGGGCGGTTGATTAATGAAAAACTGTTTTTT
CASSRQGRLINEKLFF
>-|TRBD2|TRBV29-1|TRBJ2-1
TGCAGCGTGGCCCGACTAGCGGGAGAGCGGGCCAATGAGCAGTTCTTC
CSVARLAGERANEQFF
>few|TRBD1|TRBV4-1|TRBJ1-2
TGCGCCAGCAGCCCTTCGACAGGGGCAAGTGGCTACACCTTC
CASSPSTGASGYTF
>-|-|TRBV5-1|TRBJ2-7
TGCGCCAGCAGCTTTTACACCTCCGAGCAGTACTTC
CASSFYTSEQYF
>-|-|TRBV5-6|TRBJ1-3
TGTGCCAGCAGCTGGGCCGCATACCCTGGAAACACCATATATTTT
CASSWAAYPGNTIYF
>-|-|TRBV5-1|TRBJ1-3
TGCGCCAGCAGCTCACAGGGCCTCTCTGGAAACACCATATATTTT
CASSSQGLSGNTIYF
>-|-|TRBV28|TRBJ1-1
TGTGCCAGCAGCCCCGGGGGAGCCTACGAAGCTTTCTTT
CASSPGGAYEAFF
>-|TRBD1|TRBV7-6|TRBJ2-3
TGTGCCAGCAGCCGCGCGGGACAGGTGGCAGATACGCAGTATTTT
CASSRAGQVADTQYF
>-|-|TRBV5-8|TRBJ1-2
TGTGCCAGCAGCTCCGGACAGCCTTATGGCTACACCTTC
CASSSGQPYGYTF
>-|-|TRBV30|TRBJ2-2
TGTGCCACCAGCCCCCAGGCCGGGGAGCTGTTTTTT
CATSPQAGELFF
>once|-|TRBV30|TRBJ2-5
TGTGCCTGGGAACCCGGTAGCGGAGAGACCCAGTACTTC
CAWEPGSGETQYF
>few|-|TRBV29-1|TRBJ1-2
TGCAGCGTGCCCTCTATGCCAGGCTCTTTAGCTAACTATGGCTACACCTTC
CSVPSMPGSLANYGYTF
>once|TRBD1|TRBV4-3|TRBJ1-2
TGCGCCAGCAGCCAAGCAACAGGGGAAAAGGGCGGCTACACCTTC
CASSQATGEKGGYTF
>-|-|TRBV5-4|TRBJ2-7
TGTGCCAGCAGCGGCGGGCGTCATAGTGGTGGCGACTCCTACGAGCAGTACTTC
CASSGGRHSGGDSYEQYF
>-|-|TRBV6-5|TRBJ1-5
TGTGCCAGCAGTCCCCGGGGGGCAGGCAATCAGCCCCAGCATTTT
CASSPRGAGNQPQHF
>-|-|TRBV27|TRBJ1-5
TGTGCCAGCAGTCAAAGACAAGGTCAGCCCCAGCATTTT
CASSQRQGQPQHF
>once|-|TRBV10-1|TRBJ1-3
TGCGCCAGCAGTGAGCCCTCCGGGAACACCATATATTTT
CASSEPSGNTIYF
>-|-|TRBV15|TRBJ1-2
TGTGCCACCAGCAGAGATCGGGGAGATGGCTACACCTTC
CATSRDRGDGYTF
>-|-|TRBV6-5|TRBJ2-1
TGTGCCAGCAGTTACTCAGGGGTTGGGCAGCAGTTCTTC
CASSYSGVGQQFF
>-|TRBD1|TRBV9|TRBJ1-2
TGTGCCAGCAGCGCCTCCCTCGGGACAGCCTATGGCTACACCTTC
CASSASLGTAYGYTF
>-|-|TRBV6-6|TRBJ2-2
TGTGCCAGCAGTTACTCAGGGGACACCGGGGAGCTGTTTTTT
CASSYSGDTGELFF
>-|-|TRBV7-6|TRBJ2-2
TGTGCCAGCAGCACGAGGACAGAGGACACCGGGGAGCTGTTTTTT
CASSTRTEDTGELFF
>-|TRBD1|TRBV9|TRBJ1-2
TGTGCCAGCAGCGCGATGACAGGGGACAATAACTATGGCTACACCTTC
CASSAMTGDNNYGYTF
>-|-|TRBV6-5|TRBJ2-3
TGTGCCAGCAGTTACTCAGGGAGGGATACGCAGTATTTT
CASSYSGRDTQYF